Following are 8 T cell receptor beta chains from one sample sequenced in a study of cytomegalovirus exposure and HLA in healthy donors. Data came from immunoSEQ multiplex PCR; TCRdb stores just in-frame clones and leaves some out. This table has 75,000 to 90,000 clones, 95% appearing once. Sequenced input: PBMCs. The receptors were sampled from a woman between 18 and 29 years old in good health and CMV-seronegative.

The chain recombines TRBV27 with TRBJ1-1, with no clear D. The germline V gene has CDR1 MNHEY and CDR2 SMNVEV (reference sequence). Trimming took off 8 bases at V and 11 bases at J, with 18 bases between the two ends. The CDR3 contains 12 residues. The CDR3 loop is CASRSVGAEAFF. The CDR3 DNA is TGTGCCAGCCGCTCGGTGGGCGCAGAGGCTTTCTTT.

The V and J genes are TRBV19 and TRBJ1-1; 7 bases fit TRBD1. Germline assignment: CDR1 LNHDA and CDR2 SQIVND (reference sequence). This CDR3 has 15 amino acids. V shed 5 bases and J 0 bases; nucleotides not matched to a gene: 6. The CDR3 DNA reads TGTGCCAGTAGTCCCAGGACAGGCCTGAACACTGAAGCTTTCTTT. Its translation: CASSPRTGLNTEAFF.

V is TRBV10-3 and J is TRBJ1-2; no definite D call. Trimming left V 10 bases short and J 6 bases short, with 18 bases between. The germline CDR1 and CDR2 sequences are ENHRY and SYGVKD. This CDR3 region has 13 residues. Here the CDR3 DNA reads TGTGCCACCCAGTGGGCGGGAGGTAATGGCTACACCTTC. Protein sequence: CATQWAGGNGYTF.

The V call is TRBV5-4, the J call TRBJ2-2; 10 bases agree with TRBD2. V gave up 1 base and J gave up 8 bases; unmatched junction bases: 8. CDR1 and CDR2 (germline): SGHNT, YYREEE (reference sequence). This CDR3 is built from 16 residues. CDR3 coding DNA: TGTGCCAGCAGCTTGAAGAGCGGGGGGGCGGTGGGGGAGCTGTTTTTT. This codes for CASSLKSGGAVGELFF.

The DNA of the CDR3 is TGTGCCTGGAGTGACAGATTTGCCAGGGTTCTAGCGGGAGACCCCAATGAGCAGTTCTTC. Translating it yields CAWSDRFARVLAGDPNEQFF. The chain joins TRBV30 to TRBJ2-1; 10 nucleotides align to TRBD2. CDR3 length equals 20 residues. Germline V gene data show CDR1 as GTSNPN and CDR2 as SVGIG (reference sequence). The ends lost 1 base at V and 6 bases at J; junction bases unmatched: 21.

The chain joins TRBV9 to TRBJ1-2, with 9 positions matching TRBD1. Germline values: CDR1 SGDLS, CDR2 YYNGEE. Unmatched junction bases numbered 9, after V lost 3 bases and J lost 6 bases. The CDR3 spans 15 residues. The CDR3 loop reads CASSAFSTGGDGYTF. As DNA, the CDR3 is TGTGCCAGCAGCGCCTTTTCCACAGGGGGCGATGGCTACACCTTC. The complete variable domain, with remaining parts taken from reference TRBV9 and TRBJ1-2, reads DSGVTQTPKHLITATGQRVTLRCSPRSGDLSVYWYQQSLDQGLQFLIQYYNGEERAKGNILERFSAQQFPDLHSELNLSSLELGDSALYFCASSAFSTGGDGYTFGSGTRLTVV.

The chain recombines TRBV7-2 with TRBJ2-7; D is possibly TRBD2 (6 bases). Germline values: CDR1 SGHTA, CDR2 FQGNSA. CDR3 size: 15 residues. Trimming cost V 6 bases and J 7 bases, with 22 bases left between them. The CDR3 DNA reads TGTGCCAGCAGTCGTCTAGCGCTCCGACCGGGAGAGCAGTACTTC. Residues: CASSRLALRPGEQYF.

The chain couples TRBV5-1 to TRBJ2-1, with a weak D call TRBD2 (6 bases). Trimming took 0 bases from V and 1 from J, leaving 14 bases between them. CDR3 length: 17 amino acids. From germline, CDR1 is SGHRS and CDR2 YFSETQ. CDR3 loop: CASSLEAGLRSYNEQFF. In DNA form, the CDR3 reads TGCGCCAGCAGCTTGGAGGCGGGGCTCAGGTCCTACAATGAGCAGTTCTTC. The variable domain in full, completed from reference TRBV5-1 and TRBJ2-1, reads KAGVTQTPRYLIKTRGQQVTLSCSPISGHRSVSWYQQTPGQGLQFLFEYFSETQRNKGNFPGRFSGRQFSNSRSEMNVSTLELGDSALYLCASSLEAGLRSYNEQFFGPGTRLTVL.